A selection of T cell receptor beta chains follows, all from one sample in a study of cytomegalovirus exposure and HLA in healthy donors. Here immunoSEQ multiplex PCR was the method, and the copy in TCRdb shows in-frame clones only, minus some. This table holds about 91,000 clones, less than 70% found once. The specimen sequenced was PBMCs. These TCRs come from a human donor in good health. The conserved cysteine and the conserved F or W are not part of the CDR3 here. Fields, in order: CDR3 length, V gene, CDR3 protein.

cdr3_length: 12; v_call: TRBV2; cdr3_aa: ASSELSAGDTIY
cdr3_length: 18; v_call: TRBV4-3; cdr3_aa: ASSQEMASGGISSTDTQY
cdr3_length: 11; v_call: TRBV6-5; cdr3_aa: ASSYHGRTEAF
cdr3_length: 14; v_call: TRBV27; cdr3_aa: ASSSGQGRPYNEQF
cdr3_length: 14; v_call: TRBV5-1; cdr3_aa: ASSLGQRISTDTQY
cdr3_length: 11; v_call: TRBV6-5; cdr3_aa: ASSYLDNYGYT
cdr3_length: 13; v_call: TRBV7-7; cdr3_aa: ASSRGTGASYEQY
cdr3_length: 12; v_call: TRBV5-4; cdr3_aa: ASSLFGQNYGYT
cdr3_length: 14; v_call: TRBV7-9; cdr3_aa: ASSLNSGGLAGELF
cdr3_length: 13; v_call: TRBV7-2; cdr3_aa: ASSLQGLLGDTQY
cdr3_length: 12; v_call: TRBV6-5; cdr3_aa: ASSLDRDGTEAF
cdr3_length: 15; v_call: TRBV7-9; cdr3_aa: ASSLGELAGGPETQY
cdr3_length: 11; v_call: TRBV7-9; cdr3_aa: ASGGTNLETQY
cdr3_length: 12; v_call: TRBV10-3; cdr3_aa: ASAWGGQQETQY
cdr3_length: 11; v_call: TRBV19; cdr3_aa: ASQGAPSYEQY
cdr3_length: 11; v_call: TRBV30; cdr3_aa: AWSDGGAYEQY
cdr3_length: 12; v_call: TRBV29-1; cdr3_aa: SGRTGGGIYGYT
cdr3_length: 11; v_call: TRBV6-5; cdr3_aa: ASSEEVYTEAF
cdr3_length: 13; v_call: TRBV5-1; cdr3_aa: ASSPGQGNTGELF
cdr3_length: 14; v_call: TRBV11-3; cdr3_aa: ASSLDQAGIYNEQF
cdr3_length: 14; v_call: TRBV4-3; cdr3_aa: ASSRAQDRVNHGYT
cdr3_length: 14; v_call: TRBV7-6; cdr3_aa: ASSSAGTVKTGELF
cdr3_length: 10; v_call: TRBV29-1; cdr3_aa: SVSTRFDTQY
cdr3_length: 12; v_call: TRBV7-9; cdr3_aa: ASSLQGAGTEAF
cdr3_length: 11; v_call: TRBV13; cdr3_aa: ASSKTGGYGYT
cdr3_length: 11; v_call: TRBV6-5; cdr3_aa: ASSSNLEDTQY
cdr3_length: 14; v_call: TRBV4-1; cdr3_aa: ASSRPGQVSNYGYT
cdr3_length: 11; v_call: TRBV7-9; cdr3_aa: ASSYPQGTPLH
cdr3_length: 10; v_call: TRBV18; cdr3_aa: ASSPYKRALH
cdr3_length: 13; v_call: TRBV5-6; cdr3_aa: ASRPVGLTPYEQY
cdr3_length: 13; v_call: TRBV7-9; cdr3_aa: ASSLPASGNSPLH
cdr3_length: 13; v_call: TRBV5-6; cdr3_aa: ASSLGGETSTSKY
cdr3_length: 12; v_call: TRBV2; cdr3_aa: ASSARESNQPQH
cdr3_length: 14; v_call: TRBV7-2; cdr3_aa: ASSWSGGAIEDTQY
cdr3_length: 10; v_call: TRBV11-2; cdr3_aa: ASSPAGNEQY
cdr3_length: 12; v_call: TRBV6-5; cdr3_aa: ASRDRSMNTEAF
cdr3_length: 13; v_call: TRBV11-3; cdr3_aa: ASSLGSGGSETQY
cdr3_length: 12; v_call: TRBV7-2; cdr3_aa: ASSSRATAVGYT
cdr3_length: 13; v_call: TRBV7-2; cdr3_aa: ASSLATGKDEKLF
cdr3_length: 12; v_call: TRBV4-2; cdr3_aa: ASSPGQPTDTQY
cdr3_length: 13; v_call: TRBV18; cdr3_aa: ASSSSGGAPETQY
cdr3_length: 13; v_call: TRBV7-2; cdr3_aa: ASSYSWGGANEQF
cdr3_length: 12; v_call: TRBV30; cdr3_aa: AWGKTSGGIEQY